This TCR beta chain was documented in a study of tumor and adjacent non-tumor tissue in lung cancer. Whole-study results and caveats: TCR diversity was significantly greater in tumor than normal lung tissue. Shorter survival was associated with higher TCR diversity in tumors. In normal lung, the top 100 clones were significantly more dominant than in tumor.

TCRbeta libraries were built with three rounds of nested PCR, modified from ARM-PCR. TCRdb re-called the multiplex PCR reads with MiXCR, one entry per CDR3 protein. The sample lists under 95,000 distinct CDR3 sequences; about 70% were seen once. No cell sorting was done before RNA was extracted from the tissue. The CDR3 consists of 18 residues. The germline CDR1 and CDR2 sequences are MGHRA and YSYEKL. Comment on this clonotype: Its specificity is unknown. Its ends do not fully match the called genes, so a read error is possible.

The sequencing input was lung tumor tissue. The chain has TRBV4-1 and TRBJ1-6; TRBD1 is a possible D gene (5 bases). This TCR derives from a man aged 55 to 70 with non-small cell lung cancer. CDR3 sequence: CAISQGMTASSYNSPLHF. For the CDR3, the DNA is TGCGCCATCAGCCAAGGGATGACAGCAAGCTCCTATAATTCACCCCTCCACTTT.